This paragraph covers one T cell receptor (beta chain) sequence. This sample was included in a study of shared T cell receptors in the human thymus. Repertoires were generated with immunoSEQ multiplex PCR, while TCRdb's copy carries only in-frame clones and drops some. Of over 350,000 clones listed, 95% are singletons. This CDR3 contains 13 residues. Per the germline V gene, CDR1 is MDHEN and CDR2 is SYDVKM. V gave up 3 bases and J gave up 4 bases, with 7 bases separating them. This TCR came from a human donor. The chain combines TRBV28 with TRBJ2-4; D not resolved. The source material was thymocytes. CDR3 in amino acids: CASSFGSKNIQYF. The CDR3 bases are TGTGCCAGCAGTTTCGGGTCGAAAAACATTCAGTACTTC. Full variable domain (outside the CDR3, taken from reference TRBV28 and TRBJ2-4): DVKVTQSSRYLVKRTGEKVFLECVQDMDHENMFWYRQDPGLGLRLIYFSYDVKMKEKGDIPEGYSVSREKKERFSLILESASTNQTSMYLCASSFGSKNIQYFGAGTRLSVL.